This T cell receptor (beta chain) came from a study of blood T cells in healthy people across ages. Notes on this clonotype: As yet, its antigen is unknown.

Study-level findings and limits: When set beside aged donors, long-lived donors presented more naive CD4+ cells and higher diversity. It was held that diversity estimates obtained from one million T cells represented underestimates. With donor CMV status unknown, expanded clonotype changes were possibly confounded. Significant beta diversity loss was already apparent by age approximately 40, declining roughly linearly.

A second PCR of roughly 7 to 11 cycles used a sample-barcoded 5' primer and a J-beta primer mix. TCRdb re-derived calls from the 5' RACE reads in MiXCR, one entry per CDR3 protein. This sample has hundreds of thousands of distinct CDR3 sequences, with 25% to 35% found just once. After removal of 2 bases from V and 7 bases from J, the junction contained 7 bases not matched to a gene. CDR1 and CDR2 from the germline V gene are SGHDT and YYEEEE. This CDR3 comprises 15 residues. Input material: blood. This TCR was recovered from a woman at least 80 years old in good health. The chain has TRBV5-6 and TRBJ2-2; 8 bases map to TRBD1. CDR3 sequence reads: CASSFLDRENGELFF. Written as DNA, the CDR3 is TGTGCCAGCAGCTTTTTGGACAGGGAGAACGGGGAGCTGTTTTTT.